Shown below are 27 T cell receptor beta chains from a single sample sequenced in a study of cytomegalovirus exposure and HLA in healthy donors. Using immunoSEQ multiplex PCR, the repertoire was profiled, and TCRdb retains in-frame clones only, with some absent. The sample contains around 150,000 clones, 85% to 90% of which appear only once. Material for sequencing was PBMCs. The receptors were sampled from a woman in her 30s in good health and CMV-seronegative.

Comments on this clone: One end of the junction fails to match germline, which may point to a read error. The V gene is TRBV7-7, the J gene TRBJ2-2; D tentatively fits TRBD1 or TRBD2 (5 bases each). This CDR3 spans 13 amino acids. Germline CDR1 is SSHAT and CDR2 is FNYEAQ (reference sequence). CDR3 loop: CASSFGGAGELFF. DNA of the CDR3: TGTGCTAGCAGCTTTGGGGGAGCCGGGGAGCTGTTTTTT.

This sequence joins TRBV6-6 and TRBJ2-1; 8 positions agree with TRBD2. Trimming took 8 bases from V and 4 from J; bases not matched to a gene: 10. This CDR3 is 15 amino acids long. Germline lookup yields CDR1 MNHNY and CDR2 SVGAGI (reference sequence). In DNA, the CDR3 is TGTGCCAGCCGGGGCAATAGCGGGGCGTACAATGAGCAGTTCTTC. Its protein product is CASRGNSGAYNEQFF.

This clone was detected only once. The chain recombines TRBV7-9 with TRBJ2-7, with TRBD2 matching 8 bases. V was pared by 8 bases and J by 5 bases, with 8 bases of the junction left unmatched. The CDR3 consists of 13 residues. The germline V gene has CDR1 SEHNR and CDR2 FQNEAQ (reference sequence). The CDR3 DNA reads TGTGCCAGCGGAACCGGGGGGGAGGACGAGCAGTACTTC. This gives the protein CASGTGGEDEQYF.

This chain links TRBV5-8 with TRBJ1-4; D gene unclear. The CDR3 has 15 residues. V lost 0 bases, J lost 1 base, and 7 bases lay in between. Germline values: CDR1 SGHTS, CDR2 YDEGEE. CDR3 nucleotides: TGTGCCAGCAGCTTGGAGCTGGGAACTAATGAAAAACTGTTTTTT. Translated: CASSLELGTNEKLFF. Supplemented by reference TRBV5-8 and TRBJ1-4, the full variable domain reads EAGVTQSPTHLIKTRGQQATLRCSPISGHTSVYWYQQALGLGLQFLLWYDEGEERNRGNFPPRFSGRQFPNYSSELNVNALELEDSALYLCASSLELGTNEKLFFGSGTQLSVL.

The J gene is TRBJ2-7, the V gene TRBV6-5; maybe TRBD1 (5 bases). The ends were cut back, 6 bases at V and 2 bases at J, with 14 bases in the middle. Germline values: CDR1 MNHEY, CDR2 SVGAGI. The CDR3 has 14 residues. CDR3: CASRTDRRAYEQYF. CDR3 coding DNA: TGTGCCAGCAGGACCGACAGAAGAGCCTACGAGCAGTACTTC.

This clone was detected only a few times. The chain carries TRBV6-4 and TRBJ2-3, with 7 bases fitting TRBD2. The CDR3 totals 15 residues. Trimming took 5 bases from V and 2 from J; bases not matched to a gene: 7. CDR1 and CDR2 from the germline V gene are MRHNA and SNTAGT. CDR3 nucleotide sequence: TGTGCCAGCAGTTCAGCGGGGAGCACCACAGATACGCAGTATTTT. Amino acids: CASSSAGSTTDTQYF.

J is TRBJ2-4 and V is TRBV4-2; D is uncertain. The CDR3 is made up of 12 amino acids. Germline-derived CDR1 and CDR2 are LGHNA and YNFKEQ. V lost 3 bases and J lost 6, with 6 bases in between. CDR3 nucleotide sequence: TGTGCCAGCAGCCAGGAAAGAAACATTCAGTACTTC. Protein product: CASSQERNIQYF.

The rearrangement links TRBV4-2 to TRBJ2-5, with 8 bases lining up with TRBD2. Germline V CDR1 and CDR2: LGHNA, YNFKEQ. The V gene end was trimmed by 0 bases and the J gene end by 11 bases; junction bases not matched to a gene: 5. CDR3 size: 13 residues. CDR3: CASSQDRGGVQYF. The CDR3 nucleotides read TGTGCCAGCAGCCAAGATCGGGGGGGGGTACAGTACTTC.

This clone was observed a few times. CDR3 region: CASSQVRQGDGYTF. CDR3 in DNA: TGCGCCAGCAGCCAAGTTCGGCAGGGGGATGGCTACACCTTC. The chain links TRBV4-3 to TRBJ1-2, with 7 bases fitting TRBD1. The CDR3 length is 14 residues. CDR1 is LGHNA, CDR2 YSLEER, per germline. With 1 base clipped from V and 6 bases from J, the junction kept 5 bases outside the gene matches.

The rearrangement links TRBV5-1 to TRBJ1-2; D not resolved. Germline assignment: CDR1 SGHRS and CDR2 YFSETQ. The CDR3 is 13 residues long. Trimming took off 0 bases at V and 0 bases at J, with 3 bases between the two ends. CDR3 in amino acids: CASSLEPNYGYTF. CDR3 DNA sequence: TGCGCCAGCAGCTTGGAGCCTAACTATGGCTACACCTTC.

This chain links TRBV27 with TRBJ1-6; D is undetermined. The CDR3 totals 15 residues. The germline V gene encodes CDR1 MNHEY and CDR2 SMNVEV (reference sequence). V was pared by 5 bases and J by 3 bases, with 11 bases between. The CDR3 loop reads CASSARTGYNSPLHF. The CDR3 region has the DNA TGTGCCAGCAGTGCCCGGACGGGCTATAATTCACCCCTCCACTTT.

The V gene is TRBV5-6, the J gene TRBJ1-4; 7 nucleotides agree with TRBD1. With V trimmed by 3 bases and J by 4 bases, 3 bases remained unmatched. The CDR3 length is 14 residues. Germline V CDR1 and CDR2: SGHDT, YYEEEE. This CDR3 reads CASSWGTVNEKLFF. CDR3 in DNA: TGTGCCAGCAGCTGGGGGACAGTTAATGAAAAACTGTTTTTT.

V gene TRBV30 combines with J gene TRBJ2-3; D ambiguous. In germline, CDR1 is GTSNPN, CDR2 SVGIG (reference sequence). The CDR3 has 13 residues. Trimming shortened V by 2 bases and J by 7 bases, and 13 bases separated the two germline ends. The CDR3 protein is CAWSSETRNTQYF. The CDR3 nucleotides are TGTGCCTGGAGTTCCGAAACGAGGAATACGCAGTATTTT.

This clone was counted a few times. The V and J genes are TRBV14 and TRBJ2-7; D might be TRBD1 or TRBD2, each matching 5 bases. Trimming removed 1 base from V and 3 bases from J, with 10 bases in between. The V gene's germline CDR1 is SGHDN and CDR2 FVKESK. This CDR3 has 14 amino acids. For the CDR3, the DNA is TGTGCCAGCAGCCAAGGGGGGTCCATCTACGAGCAGTACTTC. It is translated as CASSQGGSIYEQYF.

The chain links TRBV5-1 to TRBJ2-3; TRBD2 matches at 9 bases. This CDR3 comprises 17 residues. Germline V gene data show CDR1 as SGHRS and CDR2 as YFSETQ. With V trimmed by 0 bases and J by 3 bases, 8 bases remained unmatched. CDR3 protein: CASSLAQAGGWTDTQYF. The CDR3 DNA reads TGCGCCAGCAGCTTGGCCCAAGCGGGGGGCTGGACAGATACGCAGTATTTT.

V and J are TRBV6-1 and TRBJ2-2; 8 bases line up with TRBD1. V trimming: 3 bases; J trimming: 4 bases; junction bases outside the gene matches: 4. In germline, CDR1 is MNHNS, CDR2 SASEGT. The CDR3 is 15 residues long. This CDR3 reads CASSDGQGPTGELFF. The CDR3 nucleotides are TGTGCCAGCAGTGACGGACAGGGTCCCACCGGGGAGCTGTTTTTT.

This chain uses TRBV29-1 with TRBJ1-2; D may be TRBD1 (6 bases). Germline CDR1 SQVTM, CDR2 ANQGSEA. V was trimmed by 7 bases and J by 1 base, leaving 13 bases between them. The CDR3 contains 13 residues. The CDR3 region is CSGVTGGNYGYTF. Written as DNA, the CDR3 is TGCAGCGGAGTGACAGGCGGTAACTATGGCTACACCTTC.

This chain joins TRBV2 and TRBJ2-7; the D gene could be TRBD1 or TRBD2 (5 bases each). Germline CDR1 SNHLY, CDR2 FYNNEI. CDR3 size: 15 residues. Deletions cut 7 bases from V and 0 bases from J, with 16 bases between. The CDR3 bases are TGTGCCAGCACCCTGGGACCCTTTTCCTCCTACGAGCAGTACTTC. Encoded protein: CASTLGPFSSYEQYF. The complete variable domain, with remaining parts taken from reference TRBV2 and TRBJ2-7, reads EPEVTQTPSHQVTQMGQEVILRCVPISNHLYFYWYRQILGQKVEFLVSFYNNEISEKSEIFDDQFSVERPDGSNFTLKIRSTKLEDSAMYFCASTLGPFSSYEQYFGPGTRLTVT.

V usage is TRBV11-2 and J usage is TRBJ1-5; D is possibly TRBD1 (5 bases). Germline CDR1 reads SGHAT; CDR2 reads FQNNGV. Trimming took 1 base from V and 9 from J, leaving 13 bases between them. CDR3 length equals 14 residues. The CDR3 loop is CASSLGQPSSPQHF. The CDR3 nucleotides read TGTGCCAGCAGCTTAGGACAGCCTTCCTCGCCCCAGCATTTT. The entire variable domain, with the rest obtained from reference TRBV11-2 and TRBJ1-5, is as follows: EAGVAQSPRYKIIEKRQSVAFWCNPISGHATLYWYQQILGQGPKLLIQFQNNGVVDDSQLPKDRFSAERLKGVDSTLKIQPAKLEDSAVYLCASSLGQPSSPQHFGDGTRLSIL.

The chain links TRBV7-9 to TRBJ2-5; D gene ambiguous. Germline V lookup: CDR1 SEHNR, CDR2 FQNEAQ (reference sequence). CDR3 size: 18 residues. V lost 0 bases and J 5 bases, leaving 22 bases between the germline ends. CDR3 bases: TGTGCCAGCAGCTTAGCTCGTGGGGTAGGCCCAATTTCGGAGACCCAGTACTTC. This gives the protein CASSLARGVGPISETQYF.

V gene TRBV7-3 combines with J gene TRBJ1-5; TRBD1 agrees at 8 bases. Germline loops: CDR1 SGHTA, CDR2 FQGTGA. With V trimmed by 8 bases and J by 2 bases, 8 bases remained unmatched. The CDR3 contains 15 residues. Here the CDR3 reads CASPRKDRGNQPQHF. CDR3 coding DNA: TGTGCCAGCCCCCGAAAGGACAGGGGCAATCAGCCCCAGCATTTT.

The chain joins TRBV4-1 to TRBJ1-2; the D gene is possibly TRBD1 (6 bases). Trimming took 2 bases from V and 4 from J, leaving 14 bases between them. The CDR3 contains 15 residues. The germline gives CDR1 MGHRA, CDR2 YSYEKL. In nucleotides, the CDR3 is TGCGCCAGCAGCCAAACCGGGACACCTACCTATGGCTACACCTTC. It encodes CASSQTGTPTYGYTF.

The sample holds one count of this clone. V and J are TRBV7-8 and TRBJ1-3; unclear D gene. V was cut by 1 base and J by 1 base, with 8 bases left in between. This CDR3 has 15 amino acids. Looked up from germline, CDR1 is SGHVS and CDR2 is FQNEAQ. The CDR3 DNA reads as TGTGCCAGCAGCTTAGTAGCTCCGTCTGGAAACACCATATATTTT. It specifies CASSLVAPSGNTIYF.

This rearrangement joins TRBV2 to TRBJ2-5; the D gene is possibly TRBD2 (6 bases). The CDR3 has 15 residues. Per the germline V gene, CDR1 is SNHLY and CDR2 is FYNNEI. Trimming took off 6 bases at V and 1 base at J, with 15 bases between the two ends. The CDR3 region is CASSWGLPAQETQYF. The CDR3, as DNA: TGTGCCAGCAGCTGGGGACTGCCTGCCCAAGAGACCCAGTACTTC.

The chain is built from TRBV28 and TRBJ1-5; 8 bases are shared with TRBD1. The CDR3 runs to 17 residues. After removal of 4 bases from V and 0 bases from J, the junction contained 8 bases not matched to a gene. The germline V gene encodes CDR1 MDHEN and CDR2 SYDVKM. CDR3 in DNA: TGTGCCAGCAGTTACTTAGGACAGGGAGATAGCAATCAGCCCCAGCATTTT. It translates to CASSYLGQGDSNQPQHF.

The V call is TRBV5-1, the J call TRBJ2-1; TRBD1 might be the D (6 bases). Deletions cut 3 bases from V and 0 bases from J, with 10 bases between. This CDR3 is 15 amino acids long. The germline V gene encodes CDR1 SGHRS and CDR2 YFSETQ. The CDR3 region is CASSYTGSSYNEQFF. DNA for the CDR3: TGCGCCAGCAGCTATACAGGGAGCTCCTACAATGAGCAGTTCTTC.

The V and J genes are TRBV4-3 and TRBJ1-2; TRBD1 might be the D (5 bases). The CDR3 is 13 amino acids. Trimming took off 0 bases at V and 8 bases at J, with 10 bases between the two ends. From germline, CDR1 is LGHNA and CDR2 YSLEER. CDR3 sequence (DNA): TGCGCCAGCAGCCAAGAGGGGGACGGCGGCTACACCTTC. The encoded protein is CASSQEGDGGYTF.